This T cell receptor beta chain was profiled in a study of blood T cell repertoires in COVID-19. The Seattle patients joined while their infection was active and were tracked longitudinally afterward. Here immunoSEQ multiplex PCR was the method, and the copy in TCRdb shows in-frame clones only, minus some. The table includes 250,000 or so clones, 90% detected once. Trimming took 4 bases from V and 2 from J; bases not matched to a gene: 10. The CDR3 extends over 19 amino acids. Germline lookup yields CDR1 ENHRY and CDR2 SYGVKD. Source material: peripheral blood. The sequence came from a woman aged 60-70 years with COVID-19, enrolled during active disease. The chain uses TRBV10-3 and TRBJ2-3; TRBD2 matches 15 bases. This CDR3 is CAISGFGTSGGLNTDTQYF. The CDR3 nucleotides read TGTGCCATCAGTGGATTTGGGACTAGCGGGGGGCTAAACACAGATACGCAGTATTTT.